The 23 T cell receptor beta chains below come from one sample, sequenced in a study of blood T cell repertoires in COVID-19. Sequenced by immunoSEQ multiplex PCR; TCRdb stores in-frame clones only, minus some. Of about 250,000 clones listed, approximately 86% are singletons. Sequencing used peripheral blood. These receptors were obtained from an older woman who had recovered from COVID-19.

The rearrangement joins TRBV6-5 to TRBJ2-7, with TRBD1 as a possible D gene (6 bases). V dropped 6 bases and J dropped 0 bases, with 15 bases sitting between them. Germline V CDR1 and CDR2: MNHEY, SVGAGI. The CDR3 totals 15 residues. CDR3 bases: TGTGCCAGCAGGACAACCGGGACACTCTCCTACGAGCAGTACTTC. Its protein product is CASRTTGTLSYEQYF.

The chain joins TRBV4-2 to TRBJ2-1; tentative D call: TRBD1 (7 bases). Per the germline V gene, CDR1 is LGHNA and CDR2 is YNFKEQ. Trimming took 2 bases from V and 1 from J, leaving 12 bases between them. The CDR3 consists of 16 residues. In DNA, the CDR3 is TGTGCCAGCAGCCAACATCCAGGGGGGTCCTACAATGAGCAGTTCTTC. Encoded protein: CASSQHPGGSYNEQFF.

This chain links TRBV9 with TRBJ2-1, with D tentatively TRBD2 (5 bases). This CDR3 region has 16 residues. Per the germline V gene, CDR1 is SGDLS and CDR2 is YYNGEE. Trimming stripped 0 bases from V and 0 bases from J, with 10 bases between. This CDR3 is CASSVVGDSSYNEQFF. CDR3 nucleotides: TGTGCCAGCAGCGTAGTCGGGGATAGCTCCTACAATGAGCAGTTCTTC.

The chain is built from TRBV12-3 or TRBV12-4 and TRBJ2-7; no clear D. The CDR3 has 12 residues. V was pared by 1 base and J by 9 bases, with 10 bases between. DNA for the CDR3: TGTGCCAGCAGTTTAGGGCATGGAGTGCAGTACTTC. It yields the protein CASSLGHGVQYF.

The chain combines TRBV5-4 with TRBJ1-4; the D gene is possibly TRBD1 (5 bases). Germline V gene data show CDR1 as SGHNT and CDR2 as YYREEE (reference sequence). The CDR3 is made up of 15 amino acids. V shed 1 base and J shed 4 bases, with 11 bases lying between them. The CDR3 coding sequence is TGTGCCAGCAGCTTGCCGGGGGATGGTAATGAAAAACTGTTTTTT. Encoded protein: CASSLPGDGNEKLFF.

V gene TRBV5-4 combines with J gene TRBJ2-7, with TRBD2 identical over 10 bases. The CDR3 totals 15 residues. The germline V gene has CDR1 SGHNT and CDR2 YYREEE (reference sequence). The V and J ends lost 4 bases and 0 bases, in that order; junction bases with no gene match: 4. CDR3 protein: CASSPTSGASYEQYF. The DNA for the CDR3 is TGTGCCAGCAGCCCAACTAGCGGGGCCTCCTACGAGCAGTACTTC. The variable domain in full, with the rest retrieved from reference TRBV5-4 and TRBJ2-7, is ETGVTQSPTHLIKTRGQQVTLRCSSQSGHNTVSWYQQALGQGPQFIFQYYREEENGRGNFPPRFSGLQFPNYSSELNVNALELDDSALYLCASSPTSGASYEQYFGPGTRLTVT.

The count of this clone is one. V gene TRBV14 combines with J gene TRBJ1-5; tentatively, D is TRBD1 (5 bases). Trimming took off 0 bases at V and 5 bases at J, with 20 bases between the two ends. The CDR3 totals 18 residues. Germline V lookup: CDR1 SGHDN, CDR2 FVKESK. CDR3 region: CASSQESFRVGWDQPQHF. The CDR3 DNA reads TGTGCCAGCAGCCAAGAAAGTTTCAGGGTGGGTTGGGATCAGCCCCAGCATTTT.

This rearrangement joins TRBV7-2 to TRBJ2-5; 10 bases agree with TRBD1. Germline V CDR1 and CDR2: SGHTA, FQGNSA. There are 15 residues in the CDR3. V was pared by 1 base and J by 4 bases, with 3 bases of the junction left unmatched. The CDR3 is CASSLDWDRGETQYF. CDR3 sequence (DNA): TGTGCCAGCAGCTTAGATTGGGACAGGGGAGAGACCCAGTACTTC.

The chain couples TRBV7-3 to TRBJ2-1; TRBD2 is a possible D gene (6 bases). There are 17 residues in the CDR3. V was trimmed by 1 base and J by 0 bases, leaving 13 bases between them. Germline assignment: CDR1 SGHTA and CDR2 FQGTGA. CDR3 nucleotides: TGTGCCAGCAGCTTAAGGGCACGCGGGGACTCCTACAATGAGCAGTTCTTC. Protein product: CASSLRARGDSYNEQFF.

This clone has only a few counts. J is TRBJ1-2 and V is TRBV15; 8 bases agree with TRBD1. Germline V gene data show CDR1 as LNHNV and CDR2 as YYDKDF (reference sequence). This CDR3 is 16 amino acids long. V lost 0 bases and J lost 2; bases outside the gene matches: 5. The CDR3 protein is CATSRDIRTGNYGYTF. The CDR3 region has the DNA TGTGCCACCAGCAGAGATATCAGGACAGGGAACTATGGCTACACCTTC. Looking up the rest from reference TRBV15 and TRBJ1-2 gives the full variable domain: DAMVIQNPRYQVTQFGKPVTLSCSQTLNHNVMYWYQQKSSQAPKLLFHYYDKDFNNEADTPDNFQSRRPNTSFCFLDIRSPGLGDTAMYLCATSRDIRTGNYGYTFGSGTRLTVV.

The gene calls are TRBV24-1 and TRBJ2-4; TRBD1 matches 10 bases. The germline CDR1 and CDR2 sequences are KGHDR and SFDVKD. The CDR3 runs 16 residues. V trimming: 4 bases; J trimming: 6 bases; junction bases outside the gene matches: 8. This chain's CDR3 is CATSEKTGGRRNIQYF. CDR3 bases: TGTGCCACCAGTGAGAAGACAGGGGGCAGGAGAAACATTCAGTACTTC.

This clone was seen just once. The chain recombines TRBV18 with TRBJ2-5, with 7 bases that match TRBD1. J gave up 1 base and V 5 bases, and 1 base lay outside the gene matches. The germline gives CDR1 KGHSH, CDR2 LQKENI. The CDR3 consists of 13 residues. CDR3 sequence: CASSDRVQETQYF. CDR3 bases: TGTGCCAGCTCAGACAGGGTCCAAGAGACCCAGTACTTC. The complete variable domain, with remaining parts taken from reference TRBV18 and TRBJ2-5, reads NAGVMQNPRHLVRRRGQEARLRCSPMKGHSHVYWYRQLPEEGLKFMVYLQKENIIDESGMPKERFSAEFPKEGPSILRIQQVVRGDSAAYFCASSDRVQETQYFGPGTRLLVL.

The chain uses TRBV5-5 and TRBJ1-2; 8 bases line up with TRBD1. CDR1 is SGHKS, CDR2 YYEKEE, per germline (reference sequence). Germline trimming cut 4 bases from V and 0 bases from J; bases unmatched to any gene: 11. The CDR3 totals 17 residues. The CDR3 sequence is CASSPVRTGPTNYGYTF. The CDR3 DNA reads TGTGCCAGCAGCCCCGTCCGGACAGGGCCTACTAACTATGGCTACACCTTC.

The CDR3 loop reads CASNRAGAPPTDTQYF. The CDR3 region has the DNA TGTGCCAGTAACAGGGCGGGGGCCCCGCCTACAGATACGCAGTATTTT. This chain joins TRBV27 and TRBJ2-3; possible D gene TRBD2, 7 bases. Trimming cost V 9 bases and J 3 bases, with 22 bases left between them. This CDR3 has 16 amino acids. The germline CDR1 and CDR2 sequences are MNHEY and SMNVEV (reference sequence).

V and J are TRBV19 and TRBJ2-1; tentatively, D is TRBD2 (6 bases). Trimming stripped 5 bases from V and 4 bases from J, with 18 bases between. The CDR3 covers 16 residues. Germline CDR1 reads LNHDA; CDR2 reads SQIVND (reference sequence). Here the CDR3 DNA reads TGTGCCAGTAGTTACCCCGGGACTCCGTCATACAATGAGCAGTTCTTC. This codes for CASSYPGTPSYNEQFF.

As concerns this clone: At one of its ends the junction is not consistent with the germline gene, which may arise from a read error. The chain has TRBV7-2 and TRBJ2-5; 12 nucleotides match TRBD2. Germline-derived CDR1 and CDR2 are SGHTA and FQGNSA. This CDR3 spans 15 amino acids. CDR3: CASSLAGGFSPTQYF. The CDR3 bases are TGTGCCAGCAGCCTAGCGGGGGGGTTCTCCCCGACCCAGTACTTC.

V gene TRBV7-9 combines with J gene TRBJ2-3; a possible D gene is TRBD2 (5 bases). The V end lost 3 bases, the J end lost 4 bases, and 14 bases lay between the germline ends. CDR1 and CDR2 from the germline V gene are SEHNR and FQNEAQ (reference sequence). The CDR3 is made up of 15 amino acids. The CDR3 sequence: CASSLRALPADTQYF. The CDR3 region has the DNA TGTGCCAGCAGCTTGAGGGCATTACCCGCAGATACGCAGTATTTT.

This chain connects TRBV11-2 to TRBJ2-2; no definite D call. Trimming removed 2 bases at V and 5 bases at J, with 9 bases between. Germline-derived CDR1 and CDR2 are SGHAT and FQNNGV. The CDR3 length is 14 residues. The CDR3 region has the DNA TGTGCCAGCAGCTTATGGTCGCAGACCGGGGAGCTGTTTTTT. It is translated as CASSLWSQTGELFF.

The V and J genes are TRBV2 and TRBJ2-2; D is perhaps TRBD2 (6 bases). The germline CDR1 and CDR2 sequences are SNHLY and FYNNEI. The CDR3 loop spans 14 amino acids. V lost 7 bases, J lost 0 bases, and 9 bases lay in between. The CDR3 region is CASMRGSNTGELFF. CDR3 coding DNA: TGTGCCAGCATGCGGGGCTCGAACACCGGGGAGCTGTTTTTT.

The chain employs TRBV5-1 and TRBJ2-1; 9 bases fit TRBD1. Germline loops: CDR1 SGHRS, CDR2 YFSETQ. After removal of 6 bases from V and 1 base from J, the junction contained 5 bases not matched to a gene. The CDR3 is 15 residues long. CDR3 protein: CASIRGQGSYNEQFF. The CDR3 DNA sequence: TGCGCCAGCATACGGGGACAGGGATCCTACAATGAGCAGTTCTTC.

The chain joins TRBV20-1 to TRBJ2-1; D perhaps matches TRBD2 (6 bases). V lost 3 bases and J 3 bases, leaving 18 bases between the germline ends. Germline CDR1 and CDR2: DFQATT and SNEGSKA (reference sequence). The CDR3 runs to 16 residues. The CDR3 bases are TGCAGTGCTAGTTCAATTCCTAGCGTCGTCTACAATGAGCAGTTCTTC. Translation: CSASSIPSVVYNEQFF.

This clone is a singleton in its sample. The chain recombines TRBV3-1 (or the pseudogene TRBV3-2) with TRBJ2-3; 15 bases line up with TRBD2. V shed 0 bases and J 6 bases; nucleotides not matched to a gene: 7. This CDR3 is 18 amino acids long. Looked up from germline, CDR1 is LGHDT and CDR2 is YNNKEL (reference sequence). This CDR3 reads CASSQDWTSGGAGDTQYF. For the CDR3, the DNA is TGTGCCAGCAGCCAAGACTGGACTAGCGGGGGGGCCGGGGATACGCAGTATTTT.

This clone occurred once. V is TRBV24-1 and J is TRBJ2-2; 11 positions agree with TRBD2. V dropped 4 bases and J dropped 6; count of bases not matched to a gene: 6. Germline V lookup: CDR1 KGHDR, CDR2 SFDVKD. This CDR3 is 16 amino acids long. For the CDR3, the DNA is TGTGCCACCAGTGACCCGCTAGCGGGGGGATCCGGGGAGCTGTTTTTT. Its translation: CATSDPLAGGSGELFF.